This is a list of T cell receptor beta chains from one sample in a study of cytomegalovirus exposure and HLA in healthy donors. Data came from immunoSEQ multiplex PCR; TCRdb stores just in-frame clones and leaves some out. The sample holds 95,000 to 150,000 clones. Sequencing used PBMCs. These receptors came from a man younger than 40 in good health and CMV-seronegative. The CDR3 runs from the conserved cysteine through the conserved F or W. A D gene is named only where the DNA matches it firmly.

D	V	J	CDR3	DNA
-	TRBV14	TRBJ1-1	CACSLLKWRASNTEAFF	TGTGCCTGCAGCCTACTCAAATGGAGGGCTTCGAACACTGAAGCTTTCTTT
-	TRBV2	TRBJ1-4	CASSKSNEKLFF	TGTGCCAGCAGTAAATCAAATGAAAAACTGTTTTTT
TRBD1	TRBV5-1	TRBJ1-2	CASSLGPALTGQYGYTF	TGCGCCAGCAGCTTGGGCCCCGCACTGACAGGGCAATATGGCTACACCTTC
TRBD1	TRBV29-1	TRBJ1-1	CSAGQGHGEAFF	TGCAGCGCCGGACAGGGGCACGGTGAAGCTTTCTTT
-	TRBV13	TRBJ2-7	CASSLLSGETFYEQYF	TGTGCCAGCAGCTTACTATCGGGAGAAACCTTCTACGAGCAGTACTTC
TRBD1	TRBV7-9	TRBJ1-2	CASSLRGTDSNYGYTF	TGTGCCAGCAGCTTAAGGGGGACAGATTCGAACTATGGCTACACCTTC
-	TRBV9	TRBJ2-2	CASSPNTGELFF	TGTGCCAGCAGTCCTAACACCGGGGAGCTGTTTTTT
-	TRBV10-1	TRBJ2-2	CVQHSSAAGELFF	TGCGTCCAACATAGTAGCGCTGCCGGGGAGCTGTTTTTT
-	TRBV6-1	TRBJ1-6	CASSEQGLGNSPLHF	TGTGCCAGCAGTGAGCAGGGGTTAGGTAATTCACCCCTCCACTTT
-	TRBV6-6	TRBJ1-5	CASRVLADQLQHF	TGTGCCAGCAGAGTACTAGCAGATCAGCTCCAGCATTTT
TRBD1	TRBV19	TRBJ2-2	CASSIRWGQDLNTGELFF	TGTGCCAGTAGTATTAGGTGGGGACAGGACCTTAACACCGGGGAGCTGTTTTTT
TRBD1	TRBV5-1	TRBJ2-7	CASSTSGTASYEQYF	TGCGCCAGCAGCACGTCCGGGACAGCTTCCTACGAGCAGTACTTC
-	TRBV19	TRBJ1-5	CASSIAGQTAQPQHF	TGTGCCAGTAGTATAGCTGGACAGACGGCTCAGCCCCAGCATTTT
TRBD1	TRBV9	TRBJ2-4	CASSGGQLEAKNIQYF	TGTGCCAGCAGCGGGGGACAGCTAGAAGCCAAAAACATTCAGTACTTC
-	TRBV7-9	TRBJ2-7	CASSGYDYEQYF	TGTGCCAGCAGCGGATACGACTACGAGCAGTACTTC
-	TRBV27	TRBJ1-1	CASRLSGIATEAFF	TGTGCCAGCCGCCTCTCAGGGATAGCCACTGAAGCTTTCTTT
-	TRBV28	TRBJ2-2	CASSFGQTGELFF	TGTGCCAGCAGTTTCGGACAGACCGGGGAGCTGTTTTTT
TRBD1	TRBV28	TRBJ1-1	CASRRDRGQAFF	TGTGCCAGCAGACGGGACAGGGGGCAAGCTTTCTTT
TRBD1	TRBV9	TRBJ1-1	CASSPGQGIDTEAFF	TGTGCCAGCAGCCCCGGACAGGGGATCGACACTGAAGCTTTCTTT
TRBD2	TRBV29-1	TRBJ2-1	CSVEGRSGSYNEQFF	TGCAGCGTTGAAGGGAGGAGCGGGAGCTACAATGAGCAGTTCTTC
TRBD2	TRBV28	TRBJ2-3	CASSFRLAGASMGTDTQYF	TGTGCCAGCAGTTTTCGACTAGCGGGAGCGTCTATGGGCACAGATACGCAGTATTTT
TRBD1	TRBV5-1	TRBJ2-5	CASSFTGDIQETQYF	TGCGCCAGCAGCTTTACAGGGGACATACAAGAGACCCAGTACTTC
-	TRBV10-3	TRBJ1-5	CAIGGRQDQPQHF	TGTGCCATCGGGGGAAGACAGGATCAGCCCCAGCATTTT
TRBD1	TRBV29-1	TRBJ1-4	CSVQTGGREKLFF	TGCAGCGTTCAGACAGGGGGAAGGGAAAAACTGTTTTTT
TRBD1	TRBV6-5	TRBJ1-2	CASSYDRGRLYGYTF	TGTGCCAGCAGTTACGACAGGGGGCGGCTGTATGGCTACACCTTC
TRBD2	TRBV13	TRBJ2-2	CASSFPSGGRTGELFF	TGTGCCAGCAGCTTTCCCAGCGGGGGGCGCACCGGGGAGCTGTTTTTT
-	TRBV28	TRBJ1-1	CASRPPERGAFF	TGTGCCAGCAGACCTCCAGAAAGGGGGGCTTTCTTT
-	TRBV19	TRBJ1-1	CASKRQTETEAFF	TGTGCCAGTAAGAGACAGACGGAGACTGAAGCTTTCTTT
-	TRBV30	TRBJ1-2	CAWSVGSRGIGYTF	TGTGCCTGGAGTGTAGGGAGTCGCGGGATTGGCTACACCTTC
-	TRBV6-5	TRBJ2-3	CASSYTSPVADTQYF	TGTGCCAGCAGTTACACTAGCCCAGTCGCAGATACGCAGTATTTT
-	TRBV4-2	TRBJ2-1	CASSQGGLRASSYNEQFF	TGTGCCAGCAGCCAAGGAGGACTCCGGGCAAGCTCCTACAATGAGCAGTTCTTC
-	TRBV5-1	TRBJ2-7	CASSLDSPYEQYF	TGCGCCAGCAGCTTGGACAGCCCGTACGAGCAGTACTTC
TRBD2	TRBV7-3	TRBJ2-7	CASSFFFGPSGAYEQYF	TGTGCCAGCAGCTTTTTCTTCGGGCCTAGCGGTGCCTACGAGCAGTACTTC